Shown below are 8 T cell receptor beta chains from a single sample sequenced in a study of cytomegalovirus exposure and HLA in healthy donors. Amplification used 60 Vbeta primers and 13 Jbeta primers. The protocol was immunoSEQ multiplex PCR, while the TCRdb copy is restricted to in-frame clones and leaves out a portion. The sample table includes approximately 150,000 clones. Input material: PBMCs. All receptors come from a young woman in good health and CMV-seronegative.

This chain joins TRBV10-2 and TRBJ2-7; 14 bases fit TRBD2. With V trimmed by 7 bases and J by 4 bases, 6 bases remained unmatched. Germline CDR1 is WSHSY and CDR2 is SAAADI. This CDR3 has 15 residues. The CDR3 DNA reads as TGCGCCAGCAAAAGACTAGCGGGAGGGATATACGAGCAGTACTTC. This encodes CASKRLAGGIYEQYF.

The CDR3 loop reads CASSSRSVVDTQYF. The DNA of the CDR3 is TGTGCCAGCAGCTCTCGATCCGTAGTAGATACGCAGTATTTT. The chain combines TRBV7-2 with TRBJ2-3, with D hard to call. The CDR3 loop spans 14 amino acids. Per the germline V gene, CDR1 is SGHTA and CDR2 is FQGNSA. The V end was cut by 4 bases, the J end by 5 bases, with 13 bases between.

This chain connects TRBV9 to TRBJ2-1; 10 bases agree with TRBD2. The CDR3 consists of 13 residues. Germline V CDR1 and CDR2: SGDLS, YYNGEE. V shed 3 bases and J 14 bases; nucleotides not matched to a gene: 8. The CDR3 sequence: CASSDSGRDPKFF. The CDR3 nucleotides read TGTGCCAGCAGCGACAGCGGGAGGGATCCTAAGTTCTTC.

V gene TRBV7-2 combines with J gene TRBJ2-4; 7 bases line up with TRBD2. The CDR3 runs 17 residues. Germline CDR1 SGHTA, CDR2 FQGNSA. V dropped 1 base and J dropped 0; count of bases not matched to a gene: 6. CDR3 bases: TGTGCCAGCAGCTTAGATTACGTAGCGGGAGCCAAAAACATTCAGTACTTC. It codes for CASSLDYVAGAKNIQYF. Together with reference TRBV7-2 and TRBJ2-4, the CDR3 gives the full variable domain: GAGVSQSPSNKVTEKGKDVELRCDPISGHTALYWYRQSLGQGLEFLIYFQGNSAPDKSGLPSDRFSAERTGGSVSTLTIQRTQQEDSAVYLCASSLDYVAGAKNIQYFGAGTRLSVL.

The rearrangement links TRBV7-9 to TRBJ2-3; the match to TRBD2 covers 10 bases. The CDR3 has 16 residues. The V gene end was trimmed by 2 bases and the J gene end by 5 bases; junction bases not matched to a gene: 7. From germline, CDR1 is SEHNR and CDR2 FQNEAQ (reference sequence). CDR3 in amino acids: CASSLKSGRAVDTQYF. CDR3 coding DNA: TGTGCCAGCAGCTTAAAAAGCGGGAGGGCCGTAGATACGCAGTATTTT.

This chain uses TRBV28 with TRBJ2-7, with TRBD1 matching 8 bases. Trimming took 8 bases from V and 3 from J; bases not matched to a gene: 3. The CDR3 consists of 12 residues. Germline CDR1 reads MDHEN; CDR2 reads SYDVKM. CDR3 bases: TGTGCCAGCCTCGACAGGGGCTACGAGCAGTACTTC. This encodes CASLDRGYEQYF.

The chain couples TRBV4-2 to TRBJ1-2; TRBD1 is a possible D gene (6 bases). V was cut by 4 bases and J by 4 bases, with 19 bases left in between. The germline V gene has CDR1 LGHNA and CDR2 YNFKEQ. This CDR3 has 16 residues. The CDR3 DNA is TGTGCCAGCAGCCCGCCGACAGGCCCTTCCTCCTATGGCTACACCTTC. Its protein is CASSPPTGPSSYGYTF.

Details on this clone: Different DNA sequences within this sample yield the same CDR3. The chain is built from TRBV27 and TRBJ2-1; D is perhaps TRBD2 (7 bases). Germline loops: CDR1 MNHEY, CDR2 SMNVEV (reference sequence). Trimming pared 5 bases from V and 7 bases from J, leaving 21 bases between. The CDR3 is 16 amino acids. Here the CDR3 DNA reads TGTGCCAGCAGTCCGCGGGGGCTGATGGGGTATAATGAGCAGTTCTTC. This gives the protein CASSPRGLMGYNEQFF.